The present T cell receptor beta chain was sequenced within a study of T cell changes during pregnancy in multiple sclerosis. The V and J ends lost 6 bases and 6 bases respectively, with 13 bases between them. Per the germline V gene, CDR1 is LNHDA and CDR2 is SQIVND (reference sequence). This CDR3 has 13 residues. Profiled with immunoSEQ multiplex PCR; TCRdb holds only in-frame clones, not every one. Seen here are 60,000 to 90,000 clones, around nine tenths observed once, and the top ten hold about 1.9%. The chain links TRBV19 to TRBJ2-3, with D perhaps TRBD1 (5 bases). The TCR comes from a female donor with multiple sclerosis, enrolled in a pregnancy study. The specimen comprised peripheral blood, sampled before pregnancy. CDR3 in DNA: TGTGCCAGTAGCCCCCAGGGCTGGGATACGCAGTATTTT. It is translated as CASSPQGWDTQYF.